This T cell receptor beta chain was sequenced during a study of T cell responses to AZD1222 COVID-19 vaccine. Overall study findings and caveats: White British ancestry dominated among donors, who included more females, and clonal diversity was possibly underestimated. Spike-wide vaccine-associated CD4 TCRs dominated at 160-218 and 743-854. Reportedly, nearly half the spike-specific TCRs target unmutated variant regions.

The germline V gene encodes CDR1 MNHEY and CDR2 SVGAGI. This CDR3 is built from 15 residues. J was trimmed by 5 bases and V by 7 bases; bases with no gene match: 9. In the case of this clone: What it binds is not known.

The assay was immunoSEQ multiplex PCR, and TCRdb's table has in-frame clones only and misses some. The profile covers about 120,000 clones, with around 90% appearing a single time and 5.4% taken by the ten largest. This material consisted of peripheral blood, taken on day 0 of AZD1222 vaccination. This chain joins TRBV6-5 and TRBJ2-1, with 9 nucleotides matching TRBD1. This TCR derives from an adult in good health. The CDR3 region has the DNA TGTGCCAGCACCTTAGGACAGGGGCCCAACAATGAGCAGTTCTTC. It yields the protein CASTLGQGPNNEQFF.